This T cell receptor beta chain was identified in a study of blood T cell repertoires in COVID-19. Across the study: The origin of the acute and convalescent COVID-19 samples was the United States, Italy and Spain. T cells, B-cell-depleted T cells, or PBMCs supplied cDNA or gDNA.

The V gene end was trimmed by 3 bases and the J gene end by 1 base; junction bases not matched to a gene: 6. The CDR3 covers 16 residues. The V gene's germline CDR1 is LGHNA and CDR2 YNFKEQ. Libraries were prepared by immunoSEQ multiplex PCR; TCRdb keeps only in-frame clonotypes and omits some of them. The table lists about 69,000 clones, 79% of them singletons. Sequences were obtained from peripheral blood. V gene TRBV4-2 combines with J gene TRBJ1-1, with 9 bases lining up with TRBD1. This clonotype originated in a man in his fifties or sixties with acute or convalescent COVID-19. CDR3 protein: CASSQGQGVGNTEAFF. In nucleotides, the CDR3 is TGTGCCAGCAGCCAGGGACAGGGTGTTGGGAACACTGAAGCTTTCTTT.